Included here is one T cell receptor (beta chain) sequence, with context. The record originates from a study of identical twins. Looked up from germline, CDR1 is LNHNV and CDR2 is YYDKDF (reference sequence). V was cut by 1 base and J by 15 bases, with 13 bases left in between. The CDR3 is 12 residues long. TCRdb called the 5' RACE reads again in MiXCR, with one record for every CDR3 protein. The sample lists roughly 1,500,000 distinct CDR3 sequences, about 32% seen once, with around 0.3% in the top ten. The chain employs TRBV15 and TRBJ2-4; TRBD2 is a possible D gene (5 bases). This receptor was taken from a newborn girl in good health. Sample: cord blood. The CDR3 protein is CATSRAVGVLYF. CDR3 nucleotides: TGTGCCACCAGCAGAGCGGTGGGAGTCCTGTACTTC.